The 14 T cell receptor beta chains below come from one sample, sequenced in a study of blood T cell repertoires in COVID-19. Libraries were prepared by immunoSEQ multiplex PCR; TCRdb keeps only in-frame clonotypes and omits some of them. The sample comprises just over 150,000 clones, 85% to 90% of which are singletons, and roughly 15% rests with the top ten. Sequenced input: peripheral blood. Every receptor here comes from a woman aged 40 to 49 with acute or convalescent COVID-19.

The chain employs TRBV30 and TRBJ1-5, with D perhaps matching TRBD1 (5 bases). Germline lookup yields CDR1 GTSNPN and CDR2 SVGIG (reference sequence). This CDR3 has 14 residues. V was clipped by 0 bases and J by 5 bases, with 11 bases between them. The DNA of the CDR3 is TGTGCCTGGAGTGTCGGCAGGGAAGATCAGCCCCAGCATTTT. It yields the protein CAWSVGREDQPQHF.

The chain recombines TRBV6-6 with TRBJ2-7; D call uncertain. The CDR3 sequence is 16 residues long. The V gene's germline CDR1 is MNHNY and CDR2 SVGAGI (reference sequence). Deletions cut 5 bases from V and 3 bases from J, with 20 bases between. The CDR3 spells CASSPYDGVRCYEQYF. The CDR3, as DNA: TGTGCCAGCAGTCCATACGACGGAGTTCGATGCTACGAGCAGTACTTC.

The CDR3 is CAISESNLMNTEAFF. The CDR3 DNA reads TGTGCCATCAGTGAGTCGAACCTAATGAACACTGAAGCTTTCTTT. The genes are TRBV10-3 and TRBJ1-1; D not certain. The CDR3 covers 15 residues. Germline V CDR1 and CDR2: ENHRY, SYGVKD. V shed 0 bases and J shed 0 bases, with 8 bases lying between them.

This rearrangement joins TRBV2 to TRBJ1-1; 7 bases map to TRBD1. Germline values: CDR1 SNHLY, CDR2 FYNNEI. J was trimmed by 6 bases and V by 7 bases; bases with no gene match: 8. The CDR3 runs to 13 residues. CDR3 protein: CASNYRGVAEAFF. The CDR3 DNA sequence: TGTGCCAGCAATTACAGGGGAGTAGCTGAAGCTTTCTTT. Variable domain in full (rest from reference TRBV2 and TRBJ1-1): EPEVTQTPSHQVTQMGQEVILRCVPISNHLYFYWYRQILGQKVEFLVSFYNNEISEKSEIFDDQFSVERPDGSNFTLKIRSTKLEDSAMYFCASNYRGVAEAFFGQGTRLTVV.

The chain uses TRBV5-1 and TRBJ1-2, with D possibly matching TRBD1 (5 bases). Germline V gene data show CDR1 as SGHRS and CDR2 as YFSETQ. This CDR3 has 13 residues. Trimming removed 4 bases at V and 2 bases at J, with 9 bases between. The CDR3 coding sequence is TGCGCCAGCAGCGTGACAGCAAACTATGGCTACACCTTC. Translating it yields CASSVTANYGYTF.

This clone was counted once. The rearrangement joins TRBV6-5 to TRBJ1-1; weak D call: TRBD1 (6 bases). Germline V gene lookup returns CDR1 MNHEY and CDR2 SVGAGI. This CDR3 contains 14 residues. V gave up 7 bases and J gave up 5 bases, with 17 bases separating them. The CDR3 sequence is CASTQPGVQTEAFF. The CDR3 DNA reads as TGTGCCAGCACCCAACCAGGGGTTCAGACTGAAGCTTTCTTT.

This clone occurred once. This rearrangement joins TRBV7-2 to TRBJ2-2; D is unresolved. CDR1 and CDR2 from the germline V gene are SGHTA and FQGNSA. V was trimmed by 2 bases and J by 1 base, leaving 8 bases between them. The CDR3 contains 15 residues. CDR3 sequence reads: CASSLRSGNTGELFF. The CDR3 DNA follows: TGTGCCAGCAGCTTACGGTCAGGGAACACCGGGGAGCTGTTTTTT.

The chain joins TRBV7-3 to TRBJ1-6, with D possibly TRBD1 on 6 matching bases. V lost 5 bases and J 9 bases, leaving 17 bases between the germline ends. The CDR3 spans 15 residues. Germline CDR1 reads SGHTA; CDR2 reads FQGTGA. The CDR3 region is CASSQGRGIGSPLHF. The CDR3 DNA sequence: TGTGCCAGCAGCCAAGGGAGGGGGATAGGTTCACCCCTCCACTTT.

This chain links TRBV5-1 with TRBJ1-5; no clear D. Germline CDR1 is SGHRS and CDR2 is YFSETQ. Trimming stripped 2 bases from V and 4 bases from J, with 10 bases between. The CDR3 extends over 14 amino acids. CDR3 region: CASSFEGPNQPQHF. The CDR3 nucleotides read TGCGCCAGCAGCTTCGAGGGCCCAAATCAGCCCCAGCATTTT.

CDR3 DNA: TGTGCCAGCAGTTTGGCCACAGGGGGCCCCTATGGCTACACCTTC. This codes for CASSLATGGPYGYTF. The chain combines TRBV28 with TRBJ1-2, with 9 bases identical to TRBD1. The V gene end was trimmed by 3 bases and the J gene end by 4 bases; junction bases not matched to a gene: 6. Germline V gene data show CDR1 as MDHEN and CDR2 as SYDVKM. The CDR3 is 15 amino acids.

The CDR3 sequence: CASSSGGRINEQFF. As DNA, the CDR3 is TGTGCCAGCAGTTCGGGCGGGCGGATCAATGAGCAGTTCTTC. The chain couples TRBV28 to TRBJ2-1; D perhaps matches TRBD2 (5 bases). There are 14 residues in the CDR3. Trimming took off 4 bases at V and 6 bases at J, with 13 bases between the two ends. CDR1 MDHEN and CDR2 SYDVKM come from the germline V gene.

The gene calls are TRBV2 and TRBJ2-1; TRBD2 matches 9 bases. V lost 1 base, J lost 8 bases, and 9 bases stayed unmatched. Germline CDR1 reads SNHLY; CDR2 reads FYNNEI. The CDR3 has 16 amino acids. CDR3 loop: CASSEGLLAGRDEQFF. The CDR3 coding sequence is TGTGCCAGCAGTGAAGGTTTGCTAGCGGGGAGGGATGAGCAGTTCTTC.

The chain couples TRBV27 to TRBJ1-5; 7 bases align to TRBD1. V shed 2 bases and J 4 bases; nucleotides not matched to a gene: 11. Germline lookup yields CDR1 MNHEY and CDR2 SMNVEV (reference sequence). The CDR3 spans 17 residues. DNA for the CDR3: TGTGCCAGCAGTTTAAGGTCTGTGGACAGGCTAAATCAGCCCCAGCATTTT. Encoded protein: CASSLRSVDRLNQPQHF.

V and J are TRBV28 and TRBJ1-5; D is unclear. This CDR3 spans 15 amino acids. Trimming took 2 bases from V and 0 from J, leaving 8 bases between them. Germline CDR1 and CDR2: MDHEN and SYDVKM. The CDR3 region has the DNA TGTGCCAGCAGTTTAAACAGCTATAGCAATCAGCCCCAGCATTTT. It is translated as CASSLNSYSNQPQHF.